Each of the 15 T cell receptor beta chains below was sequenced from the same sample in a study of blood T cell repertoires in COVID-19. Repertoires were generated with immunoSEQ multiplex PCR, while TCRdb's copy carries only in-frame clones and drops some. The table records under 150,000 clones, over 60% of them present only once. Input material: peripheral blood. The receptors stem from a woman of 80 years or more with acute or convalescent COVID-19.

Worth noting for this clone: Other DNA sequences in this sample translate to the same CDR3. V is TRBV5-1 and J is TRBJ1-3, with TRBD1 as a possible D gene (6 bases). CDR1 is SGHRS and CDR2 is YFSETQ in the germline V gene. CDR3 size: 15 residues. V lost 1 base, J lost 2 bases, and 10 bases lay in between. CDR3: CASSLTGNTGNTIYF. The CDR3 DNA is TGCGCCAGCAGCTTGACAGGGAATACTGGAAACACCATATATTTT.

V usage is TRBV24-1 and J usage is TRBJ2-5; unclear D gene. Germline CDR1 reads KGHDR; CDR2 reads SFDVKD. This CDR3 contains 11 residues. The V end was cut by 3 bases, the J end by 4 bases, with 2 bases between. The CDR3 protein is CATSDLETQYF. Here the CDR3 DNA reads TGTGCCACCAGTGATCTAGAGACCCAGTACTTC.

The CDR3 nucleotides are TGTGCCAGCAGTTCCCCCGCCGGGGTTAAGATTAATGAGCAGTTCTTC. Amino acid sequence: CASSSPAGVKINEQFF. This sequence joins TRBV6-5 and TRBJ2-1; the D gene is possibly TRBD2 (5 bases). Germline V gene sequence: CDR1 MNHEY, CDR2 SVGAGI. This CDR3 comprises 16 residues. Trimming left V 4 bases short and J 7 bases short, with 20 bases between.

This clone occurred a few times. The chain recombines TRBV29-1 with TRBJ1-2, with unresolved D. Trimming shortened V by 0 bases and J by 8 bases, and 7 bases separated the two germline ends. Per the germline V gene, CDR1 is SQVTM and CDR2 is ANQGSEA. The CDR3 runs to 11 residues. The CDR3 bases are TGCAGCGTTGAAGATCCTTCGGGCTACACCTTC. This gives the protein CSVEDPSGYTF.

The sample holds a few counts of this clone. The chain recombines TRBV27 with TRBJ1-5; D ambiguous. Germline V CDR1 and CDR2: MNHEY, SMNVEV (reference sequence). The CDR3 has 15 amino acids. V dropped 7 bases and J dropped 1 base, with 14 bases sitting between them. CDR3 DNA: TGTGCCAGCACCTCGAACTGGGCCAGCAATCAGCCCCAGCATTTT. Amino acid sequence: CASTSNWASNQPQHF.

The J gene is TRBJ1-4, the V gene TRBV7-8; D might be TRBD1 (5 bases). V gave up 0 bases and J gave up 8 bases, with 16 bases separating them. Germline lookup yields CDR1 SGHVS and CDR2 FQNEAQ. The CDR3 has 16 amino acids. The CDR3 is CASSLAGRALWEKLFF. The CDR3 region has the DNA TGTGCCAGCAGCTTAGCTGGCAGGGCCCTGTGGGAAAAACTGTTTTTT.

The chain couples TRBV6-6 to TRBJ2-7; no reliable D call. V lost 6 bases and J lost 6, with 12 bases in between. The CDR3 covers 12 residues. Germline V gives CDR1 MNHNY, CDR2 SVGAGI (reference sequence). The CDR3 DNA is TGTGCCAGCAGCCCGGTTACCCTCGAGCAGTACTTC. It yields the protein CASSPVTLEQYF.

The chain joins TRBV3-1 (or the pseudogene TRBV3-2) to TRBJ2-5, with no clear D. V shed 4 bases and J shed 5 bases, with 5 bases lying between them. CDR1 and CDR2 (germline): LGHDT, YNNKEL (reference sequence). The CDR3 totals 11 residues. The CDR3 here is CASSLRETQYF. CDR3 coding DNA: TGTGCCAGCAGCCTGCGGGAGACCCAGTACTTC.

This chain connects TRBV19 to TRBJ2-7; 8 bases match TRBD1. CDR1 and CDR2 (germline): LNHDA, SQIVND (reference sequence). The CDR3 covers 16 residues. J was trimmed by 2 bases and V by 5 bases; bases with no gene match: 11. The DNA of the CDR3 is TGTGCCAGTAGTCCCCCTGGCAGGGGGCTCCCCTACGAGCAGTACTTC. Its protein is CASSPPGRGLPYEQYF.

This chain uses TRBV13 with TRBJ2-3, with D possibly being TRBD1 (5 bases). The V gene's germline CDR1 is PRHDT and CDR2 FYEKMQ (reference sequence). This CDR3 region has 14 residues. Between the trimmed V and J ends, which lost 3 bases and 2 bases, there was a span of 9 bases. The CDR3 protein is CASSFRVITDTQYF. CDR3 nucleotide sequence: TGTGCCAGCAGCTTCAGGGTAATCACAGATACGCAGTATTTT.

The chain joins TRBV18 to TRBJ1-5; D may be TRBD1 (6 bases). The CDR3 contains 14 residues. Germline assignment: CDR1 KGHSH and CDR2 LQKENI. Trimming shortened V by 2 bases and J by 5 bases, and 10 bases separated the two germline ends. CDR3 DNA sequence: TGTGCCAGCTCACCAGCAGGGGCCTATCAGCCCCAGCATTTT. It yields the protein CASSPAGAYQPQHF.

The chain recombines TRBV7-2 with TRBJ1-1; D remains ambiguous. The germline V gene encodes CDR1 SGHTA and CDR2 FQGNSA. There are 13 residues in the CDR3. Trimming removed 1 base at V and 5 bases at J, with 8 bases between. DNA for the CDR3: TGTGCCAGCAGCTTAGAACAGTGGACTGAAGCTTTCTTT. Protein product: CASSLEQWTEAFF.

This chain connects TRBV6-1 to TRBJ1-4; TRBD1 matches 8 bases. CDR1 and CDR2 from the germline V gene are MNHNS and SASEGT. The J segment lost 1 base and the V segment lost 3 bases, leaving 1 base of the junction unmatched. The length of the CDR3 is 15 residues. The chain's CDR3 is CASSDRGRTNEKLFF. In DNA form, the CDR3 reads TGTGCCAGCAGTGACAGGGGGCGAACTAATGAAAAACTGTTTTTT.

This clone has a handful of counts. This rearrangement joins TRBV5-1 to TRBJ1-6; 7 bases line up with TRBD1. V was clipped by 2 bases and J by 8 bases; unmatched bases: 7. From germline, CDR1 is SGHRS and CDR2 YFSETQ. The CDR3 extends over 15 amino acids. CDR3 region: CASSLTGTEYSPLHF. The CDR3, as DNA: TGCGCCAGCAGCTTAACCGGGACAGAATATTCACCCCTCCACTTT.

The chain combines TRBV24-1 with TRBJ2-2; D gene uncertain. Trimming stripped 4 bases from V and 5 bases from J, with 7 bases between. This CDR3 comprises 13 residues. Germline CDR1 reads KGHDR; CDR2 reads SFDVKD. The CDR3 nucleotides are TGTGCCACCAGTGACCTCGTGACCGGGGAGCTGTTTTTT. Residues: CATSDLVTGELFF.